What follows is one T cell receptor (beta chain) and its context. Its antigen is unidentified. The sample is drawn from a study of cytomegalovirus exposure and HLA in healthy donors. Study results and caveats: It is likely that the observed cluster of highly shared sequence variants was a sequencing artifact.

The PCR made use of 60 Vbeta and 13 Jbeta primers. Generated by immunoSEQ multiplex PCR, the TCRdb table keeps only in-frame clones and is missing some. The profile shows approximately 170,000 clones, around 86% of them singletons. V was clipped by 0 bases and J by 2 bases; unmatched bases: 1. This CDR3 contains 16 residues. Germline V lookup: CDR1 SGDLS, CDR2 YYNGEE. Material: PBMCs. The V call is TRBV9, the J call TRBJ2-5, with 13 bases that match TRBD2. The sequence was collected from a man aged 45-65 years in good health and CMV-seropositive. The CDR3 region has the DNA TGTGCCAGCAGCGTAGAGGGACTAGCGGGGCAAGAGACCCAGTACTTC. This sequence encodes CASSVEGLAGQETQYF.